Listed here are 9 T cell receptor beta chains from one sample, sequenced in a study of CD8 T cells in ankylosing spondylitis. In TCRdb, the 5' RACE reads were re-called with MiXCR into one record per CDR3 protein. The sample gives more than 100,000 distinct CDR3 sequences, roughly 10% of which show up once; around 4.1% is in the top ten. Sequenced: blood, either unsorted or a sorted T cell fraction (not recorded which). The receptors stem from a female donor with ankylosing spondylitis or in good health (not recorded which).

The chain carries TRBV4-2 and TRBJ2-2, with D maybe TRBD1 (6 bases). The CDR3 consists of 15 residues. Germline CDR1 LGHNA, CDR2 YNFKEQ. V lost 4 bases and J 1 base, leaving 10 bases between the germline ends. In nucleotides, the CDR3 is TGTGCCAGCAGCCTCAGGGGATTGAACACCGGGGAGCTGTTTTTT. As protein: CASSLRGLNTGELFF.

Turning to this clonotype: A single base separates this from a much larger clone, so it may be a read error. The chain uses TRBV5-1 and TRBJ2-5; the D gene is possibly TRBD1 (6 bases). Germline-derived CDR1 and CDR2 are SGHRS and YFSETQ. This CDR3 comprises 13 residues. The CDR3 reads CTSSLAGDETQYF. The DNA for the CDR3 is TGCACCAGCAGCTTAGCAGGGGATGAGACCCAGTACTTC.

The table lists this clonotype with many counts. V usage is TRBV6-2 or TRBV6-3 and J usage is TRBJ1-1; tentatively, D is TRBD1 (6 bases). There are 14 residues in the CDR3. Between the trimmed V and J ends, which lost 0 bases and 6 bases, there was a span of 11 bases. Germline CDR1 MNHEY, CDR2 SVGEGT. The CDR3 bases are TGTGCCAGCAGTTACTCGAGGGCAGGGGCTGAAGCTTTCTTT. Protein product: CASSYSRAGAEAFF.

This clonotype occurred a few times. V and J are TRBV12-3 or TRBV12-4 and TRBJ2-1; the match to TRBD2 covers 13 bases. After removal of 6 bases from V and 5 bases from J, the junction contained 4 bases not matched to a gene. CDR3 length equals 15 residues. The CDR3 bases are TGTGCCAGCAGACCCGGACTAGCGGGAGACAATGAGCAGTTCTTC. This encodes CASRPGLAGDNEQFF.

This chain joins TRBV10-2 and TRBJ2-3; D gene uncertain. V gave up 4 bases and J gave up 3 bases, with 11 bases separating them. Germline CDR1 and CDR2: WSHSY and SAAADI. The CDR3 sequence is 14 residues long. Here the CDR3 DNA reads TGCGCCAGCAGTGGGGGTCTCGTGACAGATACGCAGTATTTT. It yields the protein CASSGGLVTDTQYF.

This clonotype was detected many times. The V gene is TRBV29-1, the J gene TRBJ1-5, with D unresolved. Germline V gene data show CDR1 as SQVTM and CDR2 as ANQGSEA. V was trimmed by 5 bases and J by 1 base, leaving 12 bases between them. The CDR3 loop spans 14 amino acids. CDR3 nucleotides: TGCAGCGTTCGGGTAGCGGACAGCAATCAGCCCCAGCATTTT. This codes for CSVRVADSNQPQHF.

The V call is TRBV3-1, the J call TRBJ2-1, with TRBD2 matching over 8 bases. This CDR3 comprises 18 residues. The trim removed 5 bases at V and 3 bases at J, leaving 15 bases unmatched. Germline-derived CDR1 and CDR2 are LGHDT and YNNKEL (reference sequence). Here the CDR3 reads CASSLPTSSGQLYNEQFF. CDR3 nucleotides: TGTGCCAGCAGCTTGCCCACCTCTAGCGGGCAGCTCTACAATGAGCAGTTCTTC.

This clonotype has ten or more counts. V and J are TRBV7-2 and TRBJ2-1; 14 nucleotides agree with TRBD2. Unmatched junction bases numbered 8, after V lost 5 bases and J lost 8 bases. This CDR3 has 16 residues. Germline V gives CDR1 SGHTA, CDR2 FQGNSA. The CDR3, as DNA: TGTGCCAGCAGCCTCACGGGACTAGCGGGAGAAGATGAGCAGTTCTTC. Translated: CASSLTGLAGEDEQFF.

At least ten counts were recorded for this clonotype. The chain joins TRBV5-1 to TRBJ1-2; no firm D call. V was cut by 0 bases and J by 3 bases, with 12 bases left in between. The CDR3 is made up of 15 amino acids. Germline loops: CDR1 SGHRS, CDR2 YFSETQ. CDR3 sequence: CASSLEGPSYYGYTF. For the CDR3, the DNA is TGCGCCAGCAGCTTGGAAGGGCCTAGTTACTATGGCTACACCTTC.